This entry describes one T cell receptor beta chain. Its antigen is as yet unknown. These data originate in a study of Ad26.COV2.S vaccination and SARS-CoV-2 variants. TCRdb's table, derived via immunoSEQ multiplex PCR, lists solely in-frame clones and lacks some. The table lists about 180,000 clones, approximately 90% of them singletons. General study results and limits: Marked by substantial breadth, spike-specific CD8+ and CD4+ T cell responses were reportedly seen after vaccination. Vaccinated individuals (as opposed to placebo recipients) had higher spike-specific TCR breadth. Similar non-spike TCR breadth was observed in recipients of vaccine and of placebo. Total T cell responses may have been underestimated by the TCR breadth and depth analyses.

Trimming left V 9 bases short and J 6 bases short, with 21 bases between. This CDR3 spans 15 amino acids. From germline, CDR1 is SEHNR and CDR2 FQNEAQ (reference sequence). The gene calls are TRBV7-9 and TRBJ2-1; D may match TRBD1 or TRBD2 (5 bases each). This specimen consisted of peripheral blood, obtained after recovery from COVID-19. This sequence originates from a human donor who had recovered from COVID-19. CDR3: CASSTGTSGRNEQFF. CDR3 nucleotide sequence: TGTGCCAGTTCAACCGGGACGTCTGGGCGCAATGAGCAGTTCTTC.